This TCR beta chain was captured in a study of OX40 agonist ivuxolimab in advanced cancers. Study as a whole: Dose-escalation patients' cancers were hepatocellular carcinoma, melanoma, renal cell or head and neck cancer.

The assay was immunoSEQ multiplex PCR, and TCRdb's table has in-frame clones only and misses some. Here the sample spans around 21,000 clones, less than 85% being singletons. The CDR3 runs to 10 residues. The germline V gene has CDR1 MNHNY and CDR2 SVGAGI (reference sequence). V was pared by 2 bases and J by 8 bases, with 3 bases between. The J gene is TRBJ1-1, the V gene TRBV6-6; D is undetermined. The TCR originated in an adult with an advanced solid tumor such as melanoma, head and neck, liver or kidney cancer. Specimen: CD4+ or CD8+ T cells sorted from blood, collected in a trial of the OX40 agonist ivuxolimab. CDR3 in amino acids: CASSYGEAFF. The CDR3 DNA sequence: TGTGCCAGCAGTTACGGGGAAGCTTTCTTT.